A selection of T cell receptor beta chains follows, all from one sample in a study of regulatory T cells in long-lasting Graves disease. TCRdb re-called the multiplex PCR reads with MiXCR, one entry per CDR3 protein. The table records over 450,000 distinct CDR3 sequences, about 12% of them present only once. The same sample was also used in a study of T cells in Graves' hyperthyroidism and ophthalmopathy.

The sequenced sample was peripheral blood mononuclear cells (PBMCs), obtained at new diagnosis, from a patient treated with antithyroid drugs. These receptors all come from a woman in her 30s with Graves disease. Each CDR3 is given with its conserved first and last residue. Each record gives: D gene, V gene, J gene, clone size, CDR3 protein, CDR3 DNA. A D gene is named only where the DNA matches it firmly. Size is stated for part of the rows, as once, few or many counts, or as a class when the clone is expanded.

TRBD2,TRBV6-5,TRBJ2-7,many,CASSFRQQRDGDEQYF,TGTGCCAGCAGTTTCCGTCAGCAGCGGGACGGCGACGAGCAGTACTTC
NA,TRBV20-1,TRBJ2-7,many,CSARRRGSYEQYF,TGCAGTGCTAGACGGAGGGGGTCCTACGAGCAGTACTTC
NA,TRBV20-1,TRBJ2-1,many,CSASRFGQGSLNLFF,NA
NA,TRBV18,TRBJ1-5,many,CASSPMAVSQPQHF,TGTGCCAGCTCACCAATGGCCGTCTCCCAGCCCCAGCATTTT
NA,TRBV20-1,TRBJ1-5,few,CSAQMLPRDRRNQPQHF,TGCAGTGCCCAGATGCTTCCCCGGGACCGGCGCAATCAGCCCCAGCATTTT
NA,TRBV6-1,TRBJ2-7,many,CASSVMEAGEQYF,TGTGCCAGCAGTGTAATGGAGGCGGGCGAGCAGTACTTC
NA,TRBV18,TRBJ2-2,few,CASSPWTAGELFF,TGTGCCAGCTCACCCTGGACTGCCGGGGAGCTGTTTTTT
NA,TRBV24-1,TRBJ2-1,NA,CATSDPLGPTSYNEQFF,TGTGCCACCAGTGATCCGCTGGGACCGACCTCCTACAATGAGCAGTTCTTC
NA,TRBV7-9,TRBJ1-2,NA,CASSLSSVRGGGYTF,TGTGCCAGCAGCTTAAGTTCAGTCAGGGGAGGTGGCTACACCTTC
NA,TRBV11-2,TRBJ1-3,many,CASSPSRGGSGNTIYF,TGTGCCAGCAGCCCCTCCCGCGGGGGCTCTGGAAACACCATATATTTT
TRBD1,TRBV9,TRBJ2-2,few,CASSVHGTGVGGELFF,TGTGCCAGCAGCGTCCACGGGACAGGGGTTGGCGGGGAGCTGTTTTTT
NA,TRBV5-6,TRBJ2-7,few,CASSLLAVGRRGSYEQYF,TGTGCCAGCAGCTTATTGGCCGTAGGCAGACGGGGATCCTACGAGCAGTACTTC
NA,TRBV7-2,TRBJ2-5,many,CASSLGYRSTQETQYF,TGTGCCAGCAGCTTAGGGTATAGGAGCACACAAGAGACCCAGTACTTC
TRBD1,TRBV6-1,TRBJ1-1,NA,CASSPWTGNTEAFF,TGTGCCAGCAGTCCTTGGACAGGGAACACTGAAGCTTTCTTT
TRBD1,TRBV3-1,TRBJ2-5,NA,CATTGTGRETQYF,TGTGCCACCACCGGGACAGGACGAGAGACCCAGTACTTC
NA,TRBV20-1,TRBJ2-3,many,CSAKNRVSTDTQYF,TGCAGTGCGAAGAACAGGGTCAGCACAGATACGCAGTATTTT
TRBD2,TRBV7-3,TRBJ2-5,many,CASSLRGRGETQYF,TGTGCCAGCAGCTTACGCGGGAGAGGAGAGACCCAGTACTTC
TRBD1,TRBV5-1,TRBJ1-4,many,CASSLRSTGAEKLFF,TGCGCCAGCAGCTTGAGGTCGACAGGGGCTGAAAAACTGTTTTTT
NA,TRBV28,TRBJ2-1,many,CASREHGSSYNEQFF,TGTGCCAGCCGAGAGCATGGCAGCTCCTACAATGAGCAGTTCTTC
TRBD2,TRBV3-1,TRBJ2-2,few,CASSQGRFGTSGANTGELFF,TGTGCCAGCAGCCAAGGGAGATTCGGGACTAGCGGGGCGAACACCGGGGAGCTGTTTTTT
TRBD2,TRBV5-6,TRBJ2-5,many,CASSSLAGAETQYF,TGTGCCAGCAGCTCACTAGCGGGAGCAGAGACCCAGTACTTC
NA,TRBV30,TRBJ1-3,many,CAWSEDSLSGNTIYF,TGTGCCTGGAGTGAGGACAGCCTCTCTGGAAACACCATATATTTT
NA,TRBV7-8,TRBJ1-5,NA,CASSLKDPRNQPQHF,TGTGCCAGCAGCTTGAAGGACCCCCGCAATCAGCCCCAGCATTTT
NA,TRBV15,TRBJ1-1,many,CATSSAWTDTEAFF,TGTGCCACCAGCAGCGCTTGGACTGACACTGAAGCTTTCTTT
NA,TRBV2,TRBJ2-1,many,CASSEATSDEQFF,TGTGCCAGCAGTGAAGCGACATCCGATGAGCAGTTCTTC
NA,TRBV19,TRBJ1-5,few,CASKILDSSNQPQHF,TGTGCCAGCAAAATCCTTGACAGTAGCAATCAGCCCCAGCATTTT
NA,TRBV11-2,TRBJ2-2,NA,CASSAPGLNTGELFF,TGTGCCAGCAGTGCCCCGGGACTCAACACCGGGGAGCTGTTTTTT
NA,TRBV15,TRBJ1-1,many,CATSRNRRTDTEAFF,TGTGCCACCAGCAGGAATAGACGGACAGACACTGAAGCTTTCTTT
NA,TRBV7-2,TRBJ2-1,many,CASSLWAPSLSYNEQFF,TGTGCCAGCAGCTTATGGGCTCCCTCCCTCTCCTACAATGAGCAGTTCTTC
NA,TRBV11-2,TRBJ2-1,NA,CASSPRGQEHDEQFF,TGTGCCAGCAGCCCCCGGGGCCAAGAACACGATGAGCAGTTCTTC
TRBD2,TRBV30,TRBJ2-5,NA,CAWSAHKSGSRETQYF,TGTGCCTGGAGTGCCCACAAAAGCGGGAGCAGAGAGACCCAGTACTTC
TRBD1,TRBV12-3/TRBV12-4,TRBJ1-1,many,CASSSRGGNTEAFF,TGTGCCAGCAGTTCTCGAGGGGGCAACACTGAAGCTTTCTTT
TRBD2,TRBV6-2/TRBV6-3,TRBJ2-3,many,CASKLLAGAFGDTQYF,TGTGCCAGCAAACTACTAGCGGGAGCCTTCGGAGATACGCAGTATTTT
NA,TRBV20-1,TRBJ2-1,many,CSAPTRDEQFF,TGCAGTGCTCCCACTAGGGATGAGCAGTTCTTC
NA,TRBV5-4,TRBJ1-1,many,CASSRGYGEAFF,TGTGCCAGCAGCCGTGGGTATGGTGAAGCTTTCTTT